The next 20 T cell receptor beta chains were all read from a single sample in a study of blood T cell repertoires in COVID-19. Assay used: immunoSEQ multiplex PCR; TCRdb lists only in-frame clones, some missing. The sample has about 170,000 clones, 79% seen once. The sample was PBMCs or T cells enriched from blood (not recorded which). The receptors derive from a woman in her sixties or seventies in a cohort exposed to, infected with or recovered from COVID-19 (not recorded which).

This chain joins TRBV11-2 and TRBJ2-7; 9 bases line up with TRBD1. Germline V gives CDR1 SGHAT, CDR2 FQNNGV. The ends lost 2 bases at V and 2 bases at J; junction bases unmatched: 4. The CDR3 is made up of 15 amino acids. CDR3 bases: TGTGCCAGCAGCTTACCGGGACAGGGAACCTACGAGCAGTACTTC. Amino acids: CASSLPGQGTYEQYF. The whole variable domain, filled in from reference TRBV11-2 and TRBJ2-7, reads EAGVAQSPRYKIIEKRQSVAFWCNPISGHATLYWYQQILGQGPKLLIQFQNNGVVDDSQLPKDRFSAERLKGVDSTLKIQPAKLEDSAVYLCASSLPGQGTYEQYFGPGTRLTVT.

V and J are TRBV5-1 and TRBJ2-7, with 9 bases matching TRBD1. Trimming at V came to 4 bases and at J to 3 bases, leaving 5 bases not matched to a gene. Germline CDR1 SGHRS, CDR2 YFSETQ. CDR3 length: 14 amino acids. The CDR3 DNA reads as TGCGCCAGCAGCAAAGACAGGGGGAACTACGAGCAGTACTTC. Protein: CASSKDRGNYEQYF.

V usage is TRBV28 and J usage is TRBJ1-1, with 7 bases identical to TRBD1. The J segment lost 7 bases and the V segment lost 6 bases, leaving 14 bases of the junction unmatched. From germline, CDR1 is MDHEN and CDR2 SYDVKM. The CDR3 is 15 amino acids. CDR3 DNA: TGTGCCAGCAGACGTCGACAGGGCCGCAACTTTGAAGCTTTCTTT. Its protein product is CASRRRQGRNFEAFF.

The chain employs TRBV7-8 and TRBJ1-5; 8 bases fit TRBD1. V dropped 5 bases and J dropped 0; count of bases not matched to a gene: 12. CDR3 size: 18 residues. CDR1 and CDR2 from the germline V gene are SGHVS and FQNEAQ. CDR3 nucleotides: TGTGCCAGCAGCCCCGGCAGGGGGCGAGATATTAGCAATCAGCCCCAGCATTTT. It codes for CASSPGRGRDISNQPQHF.

CDR3 sequence (DNA): TGTGCCAGTAGAATTACAGGGGGCGCGGTGAATGAAAAACTGTTTTTT. Its protein product is CASRITGGAVNEKLFF. The chain recombines TRBV19 with TRBJ1-4; 9 nucleotides match TRBD1. The germline gives CDR1 LNHDA, CDR2 SQIVND (reference sequence). The length of the CDR3 is 16 residues. Trimming cost V 6 bases and J 5 bases; bases outside gene matches: 10.

This sequence joins TRBV27 and TRBJ2-1; D might be TRBD1 (5 bases). Trimming shortened V by 3 bases and J by 7 bases, and 16 bases separated the two germline ends. The germline CDR1 and CDR2 sequences are MNHEY and SMNVEV (reference sequence). CDR3 size: 15 residues. CDR3 nucleotide sequence: TGTGCCAGCAGTTTCCTTTGGGGCTCCGGTAATGAGCAGTTCTTC. Residues: CASSFLWGSGNEQFF.

The chain links TRBV28 to TRBJ2-3, with 10 bases that match TRBD2. The CDR3 is 14 amino acids. The junction had 3 bases not matched to a gene; V was cut back by 4 bases and J by 5 bases. Germline CDR1 MDHEN, CDR2 SYDVKM. DNA of the CDR3: TGTGCCAGCAGTTCTAGCGGGAGTGGAGATACGCAGTATTTT. As protein: CASSSSGSGDTQYF.

The genes are TRBV5-1 and TRBJ1-3; 9 nucleotides agree with TRBD1. Germline-derived CDR1 and CDR2 are SGHRS and YFSETQ. The CDR3 runs 14 residues. With 3 bases clipped from V and 7 bases from J, the junction kept 5 bases outside the gene matches. Here the CDR3 reads CASSSTTGGNTIYF. CDR3 DNA: TGCGCCAGCAGCTCGACGACAGGGGGTAACACCATATATTTT.

The genes are TRBV7-9 and TRBJ2-5; 7 bases are a match to TRBD2. V shed 5 bases and J 4 bases; nucleotides not matched to a gene: 10. Germline V CDR1 and CDR2: SEHNR, FQNEAQ (reference sequence). This CDR3 contains 15 residues. The CDR3 DNA is TGTGCCAGCAGCCAGACCGGGACGGGGGGAGAGACCCAGTACTTC. Translating gives CASSQTGTGGETQYF.

The chain is built from TRBV7-9 and TRBJ1-1, with 7 bases that match TRBD1. Looked up from germline, CDR1 is SEHNR and CDR2 is FQNEAQ (reference sequence). CDR3 length: 14 amino acids. Unmatched junction bases numbered 10, after V lost 6 bases and J lost 6 bases. CDR3 sequence reads: CASSPPQGGAEAFF. The CDR3 nucleotides read TGTGCCAGCAGTCCTCCTCAGGGGGGTGCTGAAGCTTTCTTT.

This chain joins TRBV19 and TRBJ1-5; possibly TRBD1 for D (5 bases). Germline CDR1 and CDR2: LNHDA and SQIVND (reference sequence). The CDR3 has 13 amino acids. V lost 7 bases and J 6 bases, leaving 13 bases between the germline ends. The CDR3 is CASTKTATQPQHF. For the CDR3, the DNA is TGTGCCAGTACCAAGACAGCTACTCAGCCCCAGCATTTT.

The chain employs TRBV7-2 and TRBJ1-5; D perhaps matches TRBD1 (5 bases). The V and J ends lost 3 bases and 0 bases respectively, with 15 bases between them. This CDR3 comprises 17 residues. Germline CDR1 and CDR2: SGHTA and FQGNSA. This chain's CDR3 is CASSFSGRASSNQPQHF. CDR3 coding DNA: TGTGCCAGCAGCTTCTCAGGGAGGGCCTCTAGCAATCAGCCCCAGCATTTT.

The rearrangement joins TRBV9 to TRBJ1-6; possible D gene TRBD1, 6 bases. CDR3 length: 17 amino acids. The germline V gene has CDR1 SGDLS and CDR2 YYNGEE. V was shortened by 2 bases and J by 0 bases, with 12 bases between the two germline ends. CDR3 sequence: CASSVSVDSSYNSPLHF. DNA of the CDR3: TGTGCCAGCAGCGTTTCGGTGGACAGCTCCTATAATTCACCCCTCCACTTT. The complete variable domain, with remaining parts taken from reference TRBV9 and TRBJ1-6, reads DSGVTQTPKHLITATGQRVTLRCSPRSGDLSVYWYQQSLDQGLQFLIQYYNGEERAKGNILERFSAQQFPDLHSELNLSSLELGDSALYFCASSVSVDSSYNSPLHFGNGTRLTVT.

In this sample, this clone turned up a few times. This chain uses TRBV2 with TRBJ2-1; TRBD2 agrees at 7 bases. This CDR3 region has 15 residues. The V gene's germline CDR1 is SNHLY and CDR2 FYNNEI. Germline trimming cut 5 bases from V and 4 bases from J; bases unmatched to any gene: 8. CDR3 DNA sequence: TGTGCCAGCAGTCGGGGAGCGGGAAATTACAATGAGCAGTTCTTC. Translating gives CASSRGAGNYNEQFF.

The chain uses TRBV7-9 and TRBJ1-4, with a tentative D call TRBD1 (6 bases). This CDR3 has 14 residues. CDR1 is SEHNR and CDR2 is FQNEAQ in the germline V gene (reference sequence). With 2 bases removed from V and 7 bases from J, the gap between germline ends came to 11 bases. The CDR3 here is CASSLWGPSEKLFF. The CDR3 nucleotides are TGTGCCAGCAGCTTATGGGGGCCATCTGAAAAACTGTTTTTT.

The chain carries TRBV7-2 and TRBJ2-1, with 7 bases fitting TRBD2. The length of the CDR3 is 15 residues. From germline, CDR1 is SGHTA and CDR2 FQGNSA. Trimming removed 7 bases from V and 3 bases from J; junction bases left unmatched: 9. CDR3 in amino acids: CASTYGASGYNEQFF. CDR3 in DNA: TGTGCCAGCACCTACGGCGCTAGCGGCTACAATGAGCAGTTCTTC.

The chain couples TRBV28 to TRBJ2-5; maybe TRBD1 (6 bases). CDR1 and CDR2 (germline): MDHEN, SYDVKM. Trimming took 10 bases from V and 5 from J, leaving 14 bases between them. CDR3 length: 12 amino acids. The chain's CDR3 is CATGTIVETQYF. The CDR3, as DNA: TGTGCCACCGGGACAATTGTGGAGACCCAGTACTTC.

This chain connects TRBV7-9 to TRBJ2-2; 8 nucleotides agree with TRBD1. Germline loops: CDR1 SEHNR, CDR2 FQNEAQ (reference sequence). The CDR3 consists of 14 residues. V trimming: 5 bases; J trimming: 6 bases; junction bases outside the gene matches: 5. CDR3 coding DNA: TGTGCCAGCAGCCCCGGGACAGGATCCGGGGAGCTGTTTTTT. Amino acids: CASSPGTGSGELFF.

CDR3 sequence (DNA): TGCGCCAGCAGCGTGACAGGGGGAGAAAAACTGTTTTTT. It yields the protein CASSVTGGEKLFF. The chain employs TRBV10-1 and TRBJ1-4; 9 bases line up with TRBD1. V trimming: 6 bases; J trimming: 8 bases; junction bases outside the gene matches: 4. This CDR3 is 13 amino acids long. CDR1 is WNHNN and CDR2 is SYGVQD in the germline V gene (reference sequence).

The V gene is TRBV7-9, the J gene TRBJ1-1, with TRBD1 matching 7 bases. The CDR3 sequence is 15 residues long. Germline CDR1 reads SEHNR; CDR2 reads FQNEAQ (reference sequence). V shed 3 bases and J 0 bases; nucleotides not matched to a gene: 4. The CDR3 is CASSFSGTVNTEAFF. The DNA of the CDR3 is TGTGCCAGCAGCTTTTCCGGGACAGTGAACACTGAAGCTTTCTTT.